Presented here are 26 T cell receptor beta chains from one specimen sequenced in a study of identical twins. Via MiXCR, TCRdb re-called the 5' RACE reads, giving one row per CDR3 protein. The table includes about 890,000 distinct CDR3 sequences, approximately 13% detected once. These data were also reused for a study on yellow fever vaccine responses in identical twins.

The sample consisted of PBMCs. These TCRs come from a woman aged 18-29 years in good health.

The rearrangement uses TRBV5-6 and TRBJ2-7; D ambiguous. CDR1 and CDR2 from the germline V gene are SGHDT and YYEEEE. Trimming pared 0 bases from V and 5 bases from J, leaving 6 bases between. This CDR3 is 12 amino acids long. The CDR3 DNA reads TGTGCCAGCAGCTTGGGGTGGAACGAGCAGTACTTC. This sequence encodes CASSLGWNEQYF.

The sample holds a few counts of this clonotype. The V and J genes are TRBV14 and TRBJ2-1, with 9 nucleotides matching TRBD1. The CDR3 extends over 15 amino acids. V lost 2 bases to trimming and J lost 5 bases; unmatched junction nucleotides: 4. Germline V gives CDR1 SGHDN, CDR2 FVKESK. The CDR3, as DNA: TGTGCCAGCAGCCAACGACAGGGGGTGAACAATGAGCAGTTCTTC. Protein: CASSQRQGVNNEQFF.

The chain combines TRBV7-9 with TRBJ2-1; weak D call: TRBD2 (5 bases). The V and J ends lost 5 bases and 9 bases respectively, with 14 bases between them. The CDR3 is made up of 13 amino acids. CDR1 SEHNR and CDR2 FQNEAQ come from the germline V gene (reference sequence). The CDR3 region is CASSPGGSGEQFF. In DNA, the CDR3 is TGTGCCAGCAGCCCCGGAGGTAGTGGTGAGCAGTTCTTC.

This clonotype was picked up many times. This chain links TRBV29-1 with TRBJ2-3; 12 bases align to TRBD2. From germline, CDR1 is SQVTM and CDR2 ANQGSEA. The CDR3 extends over 12 amino acids. The CDR3 loop is CSTSGGTDTQYF. The CDR3 DNA follows: TGCAGTACTAGCGGGGGGACAGATACGCAGTATTTT.

This clonotype was recorded a few times. This chain uses TRBV18 with TRBJ2-7; TRBD2 matches 7 bases. The CDR3 is 16 amino acids. Germline assignment: CDR1 KGHSH and CDR2 LQKENI. Unmatched junction bases numbered 13, after V lost 3 bases and J lost 5 bases. CDR3 in DNA: TGTGCCAGCTCACCCGGTGTAGCGGGCATAAGCAACGAGCAGTACTTC. It is translated as CASSPGVAGISNEQYF.

The chain carries TRBV11-3 and TRBJ2-5; D not certain. Germline V CDR1 and CDR2: SGHNT, YENEEA. The CDR3 is 12 amino acids. V was trimmed by 5 bases and J by 5 bases, leaving 9 bases between them. This chain's CDR3 is CASSPVPETQYF. The CDR3 DNA follows: TGTGCCAGCAGCCCAGTCCCGGAGACCCAGTACTTC.

CDR3 residues: CASSLAQGHYEQYF. Here the CDR3 DNA reads TGCGCCAGCAGCTTGGCACAGGGCCACTACGAGCAGTACTTC. The chain couples TRBV5-1 to TRBJ2-7; tentative D call: TRBD1 (6 bases). V lost 0 bases to trimming and J lost 3 bases, with 10 bases between them. Germline CDR1 SGHRS, CDR2 YFSETQ. This CDR3 has 14 amino acids. Based on the CDR3 plus reference TRBV5-1 and TRBJ2-7, the full variable domain is KAGVTQTPRYLIKTRGQQVTLSCSPISGHRSVSWYQQTPGQGLQFLFEYFSETQRNKGNFPGRFSGRQFSNSRSEMNVSTLELGDSALYLCASSLAQGHYEQYFGPGTRLTVT.

This clonotype showed up just a few times. V usage is TRBV3-1 and J usage is TRBJ1-2, with a weak D call TRBD1 (6 bases). The CDR3 totals 14 residues. The germline CDR1 and CDR2 sequences are LGHDT and YNNKEL (reference sequence). V was cut by 0 bases and J by 8 bases, with 13 bases left in between. Here the CDR3 reads CASSQDQGQLGYTF. The CDR3 DNA reads TGTGCCAGCAGCCAAGATCAAGGACAGTTGGGCTACACCTTC.

The chain links TRBV5-6 to TRBJ2-2, with D possibly being TRBD2 (5 bases). The ends were cut back, 5 bases at V and 6 bases at J, with 11 bases in the middle. CDR1 is SGHDT, CDR2 YYEEEE, per germline. The CDR3 is 13 residues long. The CDR3: CASSIIGAGELFF. The CDR3 DNA follows: TGTGCCAGCAGTATAATCGGGGCCGGGGAGCTGTTTTTT.

The chain recombines TRBV7-9 with TRBJ2-7; D unresolved. V dropped 1 base and J dropped 7 bases, with 8 bases sitting between them. The CDR3 runs 12 residues. Germline loops: CDR1 SEHNR, CDR2 FQNEAQ (reference sequence). CDR3 amino acids: CASSLGFAEQYV. In DNA, the CDR3 is TGTGCCAGCAGCTTAGGGTTCGCGGAGCAGTACGTC.

The chain uses TRBV7-6 and TRBJ2-2; maybe TRBD2 (5 bases). The V end lost 5 bases, the J end lost 2 bases, and 9 bases lay between the germline ends. CDR3 length: 14 amino acids. The germline V gene has CDR1 SGHVS and CDR2 FNYEAQ. The DNA of the CDR3 is TGTGCCAGCAGCCAGGACTTTAACACCGGGGAGCTGTTTTTT. It translates to CASSQDFNTGELFF.

This clonotype occurred a few times. V is TRBV20-1 and J is TRBJ1-3, with 10 bases lining up with TRBD1. In germline, CDR1 is DFQATT, CDR2 SNEGSKA (reference sequence). The CDR3 spans 13 residues. The CDR3 spells CGQGGDGGNTIYF. In nucleotides, the CDR3 is TGCGGACAGGGGGGAGATGGTGGAAACACCATATATTTT.

The genes are TRBV7-6 and TRBJ2-2; D unclear. Germline-derived CDR1 and CDR2 are SGHVS and FNYEAQ. This CDR3 has 16 amino acids. Trimming removed 1 base from V and 9 bases from J, with 18 bases in between. CDR3 protein: CASSLGHPVGGWELFF. Written as DNA, the CDR3 is TGTGCCAGCAGCTTAGGGCACCCCGTCGGCGGCTGGGAGCTGTTTTTT.

This clonotype was seen a handful of times. This chain links TRBV5-1 with TRBJ2-1, with 7 bases matching TRBD2. The CDR3 is 15 residues long. Germline CDR1 and CDR2: SGHRS and YFSETQ. The trim removed 4 bases at V and 7 bases at J, leaving 11 bases unmatched. CDR3 nucleotide sequence: TGCGCCAGCAGCCCCACTGGGCGGGAGTGGAATGAGCAGTTCTTC. Amino acids: CASSPTGREWNEQFF. The full variable domain, completed using reference TRBV5-1 and TRBJ2-1, is KAGVTQTPRYLIKTRGQQVTLSCSPISGHRSVSWYQQTPGQGLQFLFEYFSETQRNKGNFPGRFSGRQFSNSRSEMNVSTLELGDSALYLCASSPTGREWNEQFFGPGTRLTVL.

V and J are TRBV12-3 or TRBV12-4 and TRBJ2-7; 12 positions match TRBD1. V lost 6 bases, J lost 5 bases, and 11 bases stayed unmatched. CDR3 size: 16 residues. The CDR3 nucleotides are TGTGCCAGCAGATTGACCGGGACAGGGGGCGGCCACGAGCAGTACTTC. Its protein product is CASRLTGTGGGHEQYF.

V and J are TRBV7-2 and TRBJ2-6; D gene uncertain. From germline, CDR1 is SGHTA and CDR2 FQGNSA. The germline V and J ends were trimmed by 6 bases and 2 bases, with 14 bases remaining between them. CDR3 length: 16 amino acids. Here the CDR3 DNA reads TGTGCCAGCAGTAGTAGTGGGGTTCCTGGGGCCAACGTCCTGACTTTC. Its protein is CASSSSGVPGANVLTF.

This clonotype was found many times. The rearrangement links TRBV24-1 to TRBJ2-1; D unresolved. The CDR3 length is 12 residues. The germline V gene encodes CDR1 KGHDR and CDR2 SFDVKD. The V end lost 3 bases, the J end lost 15 bases, and 14 bases lay between the germline ends. For the CDR3, the DNA is TGTGCCACCAGTGATAGAAGGGAAGTACTGTTCTTC. Translated: CATSDRREVLFF.

The rearrangement links TRBV20-1 to TRBJ2-7; 7 bases are a match to TRBD1. CDR3 size: 15 residues. CDR1 is DFQATT and CDR2 is SNEGSKA in the germline V gene (reference sequence). Trimming cost V 3 bases and J 2 bases; bases outside gene matches: 10. The CDR3 protein is CSARDTTGLTYEQYF. The CDR3 DNA sequence: TGCAGTGCTAGGGATACGACAGGGCTGACCTACGAGCAGTACTTC.

Many counts were recorded for this clonotype. The chain is built from TRBV3-1 and TRBJ2-2; D gene unclear. Germline V gives CDR1 LGHDT, CDR2 YNNKEL (reference sequence). This CDR3 contains 13 residues. With 1 base removed from V and 4 bases from J, the gap between germline ends came to 4 bases. The CDR3 reads CASSQGSTGELFF. CDR3 coding DNA: TGTGCCAGCAGCCAAGGTTCCACCGGGGAGCTGTTTTTT.

This clonotype was picked up many times. The rearrangement uses TRBV14 and TRBJ2-7; D call uncertain. CDR3 size: 14 residues. Germline CDR1 SGHDN, CDR2 FVKESK. The germline V and J ends were trimmed by 4 bases and 7 bases, with 17 bases remaining between them. For the CDR3, the DNA is TGTGCCAGCAGCCCTGCGGCTAGTCTTGGGGAGCAGTACTTC. Its translation is CASSPAASLGEQYF.

This clonotype came up a few times. This chain joins TRBV5-1 and TRBJ2-4; perhaps TRBD2 as D (6 bases). The germline CDR1 and CDR2 sequences are SGHRS and YFSETQ. V was trimmed by 5 bases and J by 6 bases, leaving 12 bases between them. This CDR3 has 13 amino acids. CDR3 region: CASRPTGGNIQYF. The CDR3 DNA sequence: TGCGCCAGCAGACCCACCGGGGGAAACATTCAGTACTTC. Using reference TRBV5-1 and TRBJ2-4 for the parts outside the CDR3, the full variable domain is KAGVTQTPRYLIKTRGQQVTLSCSPISGHRSVSWYQQTPGQGLQFLFEYFSETQRNKGNFPGRFSGRQFSNSRSEMNVSTLELGDSALYLCASRPTGGNIQYFGAGTRLSVL.

The V call is TRBV24-1, the J call TRBJ2-4, with D tentatively TRBD1 or TRBD2 (5 bases each). Germline CDR1 KGHDR, CDR2 SFDVKD. The V and J ends lost 7 bases and 6 bases respectively, with 15 bases between them. CDR3 length equals 14 residues. The CDR3 region is CATSSSGQANIQYF. CDR3 nucleotides: TGTGCCACCAGCTCATCGGGGCAGGCAAACATTCAGTACTTC.

The rearrangement links TRBV20-1 to TRBJ2-7; TRBD1 matches 7 bases. The germline V gene encodes CDR1 DFQATT and CDR2 SNEGSKA (reference sequence). Trimming at V came to 6 bases and at J to 3 bases, leaving 8 bases not matched to a gene. The CDR3 loop spans 13 amino acids. The CDR3 nucleotides read TGCAGTGCCGGGACAGCCAATCTCTACGAGCAGTACTTC. It codes for CSAGTANLYEQYF.

This clonotype was observed a few times. J is TRBJ2-7 and V is TRBV5-1, with TRBD1 matching over 8 bases. After removal of 4 bases from V and 6 bases from J, the junction contained 9 bases not matched to a gene. This CDR3 is 14 amino acids long. Germline lookup yields CDR1 SGHRS and CDR2 YFSETQ. The DNA of the CDR3 is TGCGCCAGCAGCATAGGACAGGGTGGCGGCGAGCAGTACTTC. It translates to CASSIGQGGGEQYF.

The gene calls are TRBV9 and TRBJ2-3, with 11 nucleotides matching TRBD1. Germline CDR1 SGDLS, CDR2 YYNGEE. The junction had 3 bases not matched to a gene; V was cut back by 2 bases and J by 4 bases. The CDR3 covers 15 residues. CDR3 nucleotides: TGTGCCAGCAGCGTGGACAGGGGGCGCGCAGATACGCAGTATTTT. Translating it yields CASSVDRGRADTQYF.

This clonotype was picked up a small number of times. This chain connects TRBV4-1 to TRBJ2-2, with D uncertain. The CDR3 is 16 residues long. CDR1 is MGHRA, CDR2 YSYEKL, per germline. V lost 2 bases to trimming and J lost 4 bases, with 14 bases between them. The CDR3 reads CASSQIPLGSTGELFF. The CDR3 DNA follows: TGCGCCAGCAGCCAAATCCCTCTTGGTAGCACCGGGGAGCTGTTTTTT.